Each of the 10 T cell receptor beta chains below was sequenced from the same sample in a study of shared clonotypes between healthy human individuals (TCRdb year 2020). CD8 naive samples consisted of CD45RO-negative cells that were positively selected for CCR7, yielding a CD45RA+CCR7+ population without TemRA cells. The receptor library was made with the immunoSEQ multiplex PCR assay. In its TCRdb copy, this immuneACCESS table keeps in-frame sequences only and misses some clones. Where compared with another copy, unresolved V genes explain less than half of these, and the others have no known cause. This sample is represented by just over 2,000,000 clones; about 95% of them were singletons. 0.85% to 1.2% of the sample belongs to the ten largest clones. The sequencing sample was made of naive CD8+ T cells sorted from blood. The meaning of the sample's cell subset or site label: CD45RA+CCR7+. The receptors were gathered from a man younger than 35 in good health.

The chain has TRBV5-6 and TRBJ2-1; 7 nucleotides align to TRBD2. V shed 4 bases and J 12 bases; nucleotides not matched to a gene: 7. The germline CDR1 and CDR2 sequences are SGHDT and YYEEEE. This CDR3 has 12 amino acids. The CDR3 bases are TGTGCCAGCAGCCTCGGGACTACCCGGCAGTTCTTC. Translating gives CASSLGTTRQFF.

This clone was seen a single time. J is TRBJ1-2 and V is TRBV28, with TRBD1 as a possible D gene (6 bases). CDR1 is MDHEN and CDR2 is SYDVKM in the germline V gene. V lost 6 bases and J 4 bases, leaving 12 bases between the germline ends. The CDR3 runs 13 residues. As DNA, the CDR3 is TGTGCCAGCAGACTCCAGGGGCTCTATGGCTACACCTTC. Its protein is CASRLQGLYGYTF.

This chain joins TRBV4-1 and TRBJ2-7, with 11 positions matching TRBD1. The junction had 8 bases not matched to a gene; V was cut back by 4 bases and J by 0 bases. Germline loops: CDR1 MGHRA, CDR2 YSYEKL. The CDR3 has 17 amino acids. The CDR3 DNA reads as TGCGCCAGCAGCCTTCTTTTCGGGACAGGGGGCTCCTACGAGCAGTACTTC. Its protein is CASSLLFGTGGSYEQYF.

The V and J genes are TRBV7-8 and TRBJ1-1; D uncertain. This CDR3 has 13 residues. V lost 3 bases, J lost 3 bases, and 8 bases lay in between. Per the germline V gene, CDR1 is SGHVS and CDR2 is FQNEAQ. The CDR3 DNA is TGTGCCAGCAGCTTCTACACAGACACTGAAGCTTTCTTT. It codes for CASSFYTDTEAFF.

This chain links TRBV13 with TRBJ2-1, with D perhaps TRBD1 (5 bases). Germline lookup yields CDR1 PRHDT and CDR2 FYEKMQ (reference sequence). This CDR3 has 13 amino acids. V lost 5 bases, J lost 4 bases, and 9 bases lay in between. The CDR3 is CASSQSGYNEQFF. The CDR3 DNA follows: TGTGCCAGCAGCCAGTCAGGGTACAATGAGCAGTTCTTC.

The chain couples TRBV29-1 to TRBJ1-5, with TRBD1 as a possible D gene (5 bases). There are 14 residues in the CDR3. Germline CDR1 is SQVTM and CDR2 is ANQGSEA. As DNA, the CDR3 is TGCAGTGACCCCAGGGAAAATAGCAATCAGCCCCAGCATTTT. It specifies CSDPRENSNQPQHF.

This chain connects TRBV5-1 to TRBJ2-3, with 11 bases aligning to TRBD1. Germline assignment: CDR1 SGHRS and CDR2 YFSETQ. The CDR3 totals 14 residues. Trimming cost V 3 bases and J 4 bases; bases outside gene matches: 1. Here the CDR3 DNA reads TGCGCCAGCAGCTGGACAGGGGGCCCAGATACGCAGTATTTT. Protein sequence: CASSWTGGPDTQYF.

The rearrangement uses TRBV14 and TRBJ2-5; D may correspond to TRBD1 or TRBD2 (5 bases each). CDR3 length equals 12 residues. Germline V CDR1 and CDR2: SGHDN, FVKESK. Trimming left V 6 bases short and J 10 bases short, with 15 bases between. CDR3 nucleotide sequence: TGTGCCAGCAGTAACAGAAGGGGAGTCCAGTACTTC. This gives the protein CASSNRRGVQYF.

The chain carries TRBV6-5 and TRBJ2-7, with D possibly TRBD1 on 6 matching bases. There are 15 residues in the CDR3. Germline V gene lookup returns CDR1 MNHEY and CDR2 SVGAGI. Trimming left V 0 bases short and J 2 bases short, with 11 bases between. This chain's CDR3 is CASSYSEDRPYEQYF. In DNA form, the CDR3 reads TGTGCCAGCAGTTACTCGGAGGACAGACCCTACGAGCAGTACTTC.

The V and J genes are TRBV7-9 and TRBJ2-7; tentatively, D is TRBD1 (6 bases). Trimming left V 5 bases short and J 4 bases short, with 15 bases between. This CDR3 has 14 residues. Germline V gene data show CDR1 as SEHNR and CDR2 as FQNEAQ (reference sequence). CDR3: CASSSDRTRYEQYF. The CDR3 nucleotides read TGTGCCAGCAGCAGTGACAGGACGAGGTACGAGCAGTACTTC.